The 26 T cell receptor beta chains presented below share a single source sample, sequenced in a study of response to subunit inactivated influenza vaccine. TCRdb recomputed calls from the RT-PCR reads with MiXCR, one row per CDR3 protein. The sample lists about 570,000 distinct CDR3 sequences; over 9.5% were seen once. The sequences come from PBMCs from blood, collected on the day of vaccination. All receptors derive from a man aged 50 to 59 who received an inactivated influenza vaccine.

This chain links TRBV10-1 with TRBJ2-7, with 7 bases aligning to TRBD1. Germline values: CDR1 WNHNN, CDR2 SYGVQD (reference sequence). V was pared by 4 bases and J by 3 bases, with 3 bases of the junction left unmatched. This CDR3 contains 13 residues. CDR3 in amino acids: CASSAAGGYEQYF. In nucleotides, the CDR3 is TGCGCCAGCAGTGCGGCAGGGGGCTACGAGCAGTACTTC.

This clonotype was recorded at least ten times. V is TRBV24-1 and J is TRBJ1-5; tentative D call: TRBD1 (6 bases). V gave up 6 bases and J gave up 7 bases, with 12 bases separating them. This CDR3 comprises 13 residues. Germline CDR1 reads KGHDR; CDR2 reads SFDVKD. The CDR3 loop is CATSTQGSQPQHF. The CDR3 DNA sequence: TGTGCCACCAGTACACAGGGTTCCCAGCCCCAGCATTTT.

This clonotype showed up just a few times. V usage is TRBV5-6 and J usage is TRBJ2-7; D uncertain. Germline CDR1 reads SGHDT; CDR2 reads YYEEEE. This CDR3 contains 13 residues. V was shortened by 0 bases and J by 5 bases, with 9 bases between the two germline ends. The CDR3 coding sequence is TGTGCCAGCAGCTTGGAACAAATAGACGAGCAGTACTTC. It translates to CASSLEQIDEQYF.

This clonotype was found a few times. V gene TRBV29-1 combines with J gene TRBJ2-5, with 9 nucleotides matching TRBD2. This CDR3 has 16 residues. Trimming cost V 0 bases and J 2 bases; bases outside gene matches: 7. Germline values: CDR1 SQVTM, CDR2 ANQGSEA. CDR3 sequence reads: CSVEDWASGDQETQYF. The CDR3 DNA is TGCAGCGTTGAAGATTGGGCTAGCGGGGATCAAGAGACCCAGTACTTC.

This clonotype has a count of ten or more. The chain employs TRBV5-5 and TRBJ2-1; TRBD2 matches 7 bases. This CDR3 contains 13 residues. In germline, CDR1 is SGHKS, CDR2 YYEKEE (reference sequence). Trimming cost V 4 bases and J 6 bases; bases outside gene matches: 4. CDR3 DNA sequence: TGTGCCAGCAGCCAACCGGGAGGCAATGAGCAGTTCTTC. This sequence encodes CASSQPGGNEQFF.

The rearrangement links TRBV21-1 to TRBJ2-7; the table's D call of TRBD1 was not tested on the DNA. TRBV21-1 constitutes a pseudogene. The CDR3 contains 16 residues. This CDR3 is CASSKVPDRASYEQYF. CDR3 bases: TGTGCCAGCAGCAAAGTTCCAGACAGGGCCTCCTACGAGCAGTACTTC.

This clonotype has only a few counts. The gene calls are TRBV6-2 or TRBV6-3 and TRBJ1-1; possibly TRBD1 for D (6 bases). This CDR3 is 14 amino acids long. Germline CDR1 is MNHEY and CDR2 is SVGEGT. The ends were cut back, 11 bases at V and 6 bases at J, with 22 bases in the middle. CDR3 coding DNA: TGTGCCGCCATCCGGGACAACCACCGGCCTGAAGCTTTCTTT. Translation: CAAIRDNHRPEAFF.

The chain employs TRBV20-1 and TRBJ2-7, with a possible D match to TRBD1 (6 bases). V was clipped by 8 bases and J by 2 bases, with 13 bases between them. The V gene's germline CDR1 is DFQATT and CDR2 SNEGSKA (reference sequence). This CDR3 comprises 12 residues. CDR3 amino acids: CSTRDTAYEQYF. CDR3 in DNA: TGCAGTACCCGGGACACAGCCTACGAGCAGTACTTC.

In its sample, this clonotype was seen many times. The V gene is TRBV6-1, the J gene TRBJ1-3; no definite D call. Per the germline V gene, CDR1 is MNHNS and CDR2 is SASEGT. The V gene lost 6 bases and the J gene lost 1 base, with 16 bases spanning the gap. CDR3 size: 16 residues. The CDR3 DNA is TGTGCCAGCAGCTCCTTTTTGGGCGATTCTGGAAACACCATATATTTT. It is translated as CASSSFLGDSGNTIYF.

CDR3 bases: TGTGCCATCAGCCGGGACAGTGTCAGCTCTGGGGCCAACGTCCTGACTTTC. Its protein is CAISRDSVSSGANVLTF. V usage is TRBV10-3 and J usage is TRBJ2-6; 7 nucleotides align to TRBD1. This CDR3 has 17 amino acids. The V segment lost 6 bases and the J segment 0 bases; nucleotides outside the gene matches: 8. Germline V gene sequence: CDR1 ENHRY, CDR2 SYGVKD.

This clonotype was counted at least ten times. The V gene is TRBV20-1, the J gene TRBJ1-2; D not certain. Trimming pared 3 bases from V and 1 base from J, leaving 9 bases between. Germline V gene data show CDR1 as DFQATT and CDR2 as SNEGSKA (reference sequence). The CDR3 runs to 13 residues. The CDR3 protein is CSASPRINYGYTF. CDR3 in DNA: TGCAGTGCTAGTCCCCGAATTAACTATGGCTACACCTTC.

A few counts support this clonotype. The chain has TRBV10-3 and TRBJ2-1; either TRBD1 or TRBD2 may fit D (5 bases each). With 7 bases removed from V and 9 bases from J, the gap between germline ends came to 22 bases. This CDR3 comprises 15 residues. The germline V gene encodes CDR1 ENHRY and CDR2 SYGVKD. The CDR3 DNA reads as TGTGCCATCATTAGACCGGGACCAGAGCCAATTGAGCAGTTCTTC. Translation: CAIIRPGPEPIEQFF.

V gene TRBV5-1 combines with J gene TRBJ2-2, with 7 bases aligning to TRBD2. J gave up 1 base and V 6 bases, and 3 bases lay outside the gene matches. This CDR3 region has 14 residues. Germline assignment: CDR1 SGHRS and CDR2 YFSETQ. Here the CDR3 reads CASTERENTGELFF. The CDR3 DNA follows: TGCGCCAGCACGGAGCGGGAGAACACCGGGGAGCTGTTTTTT.

The V and J genes are TRBV12-3 or TRBV12-4 and TRBJ2-2; no clear D. Trimming stripped 5 bases from V and 4 bases from J, with 20 bases between. This CDR3 comprises 17 residues. In nucleotides, the CDR3 is TGTGCCAGCAGTCCCTTAAGGTCCTCGCTTCGCACCGGGGAGCTGTTTTTT. Translation: CASSPLRSSLRTGELFF.

This clonotype was detected a few times. The V and J genes are TRBV4-3 and TRBJ2-5; D is perhaps TRBD2 (6 bases). Germline V gene sequence: CDR1 LGHNA, CDR2 YSLEER. This CDR3 is 16 amino acids long. V gave up 0 bases and J gave up 5 bases, with 16 bases separating them. Here the CDR3 DNA reads TGCGCCAGCAGCCAAGATGAGCCGGGAGCGTCCGAGACCCAGTACTTC. Translated: CASSQDEPGASETQYF.

CDR3 DNA sequence: TGCAGCGTTGAATTGGGGTCGAATGGCTACACCTTC. Residues: CSVELGSNGYTF. This sequence joins TRBV29-1 and TRBJ1-2, with D hard to call. Germline-derived CDR1 and CDR2 are SQVTM and ANQGSEA. V was shortened by 2 bases and J by 6 bases, with 10 bases between the two germline ends. The CDR3 sequence is 12 residues long.

In this sample, this clonotype turned up many times. J is TRBJ2-3 and V is TRBV5-1, with 8 nucleotides matching TRBD1. The CDR3 runs to 16 residues. CDR1 and CDR2 (germline): SGHRS, YFSETQ. The V segment lost 0 bases and the J segment 0 bases; nucleotides outside the gene matches: 3. DNA for the CDR3: TGCGCCAGCAGCTTGGGTTGGACAGGGAGCACAGATACGCAGTATTTT. As protein: CASSLGWTGSTDTQYF.

This clonotype was observed at least ten times. The CDR3 reads CSAARGTKNTGELFF. The CDR3, as DNA: TGCAGTGCTGCACGGGGGACTAAGAACACCGGGGAGCTGTTTTTT. The V gene is TRBV20-1, the J gene TRBJ2-2; TRBD2 aligns across 7 bases. Germline CDR1 DFQATT, CDR2 SNEGSKA (reference sequence). This CDR3 region has 15 residues. J lost 1 base, V lost 5 bases, and 7 bases had no gene match.

The sample holds a few counts of this clonotype. The rearrangement links TRBV11-2 to TRBJ2-7, with unresolved D. The CDR3 contains 14 residues. Germline V gives CDR1 SGHAT, CDR2 FQNNGV. Trimming cost V 2 bases and J 1 base, with 9 bases left between them. CDR3 DNA: TGTGCCAGCAGCTTACATCCCAATTCCTACGAGCAGTACTTC. Amino acid sequence: CASSLHPNSYEQYF.

This clonotype was observed a handful of times. The chain couples TRBV6-2 or TRBV6-3 to TRBJ2-1; 12 bases map to TRBD2. The length of the CDR3 is 17 residues. Per germline, CDR1 MNHEY and CDR2 SVGEGT. With 5 bases clipped from V and 0 bases from J, the junction kept 5 bases outside the gene matches. Here the CDR3 DNA reads TGTGCCAGCAGTAGTACTAGCGGGAGGACCTCCTACAATGAGCAGTTCTTC. It is translated as CASSSTSGRTSYNEQFF.

V gene TRBV29-1 combines with J gene TRBJ2-5; TRBD1 is a possible D gene (6 bases). Germline CDR1 and CDR2: SQVTM and ANQGSEA. V lost 7 bases, J lost 5 bases, and 17 bases lay in between. This CDR3 is built from 13 residues. CDR3 sequence reads: CSAHAGVIETQYF. In nucleotides, the CDR3 is TGCAGCGCCCACGCAGGGGTGATCGAGACCCAGTACTTC. The full variable domain, completed using reference TRBV29-1 and TRBJ2-5, is SAVISQKPSRDICQRGTSLTIQCQVDSQVTMMFWYRQQPGQSLTLIATANQGSEATYESGFVIDKFPISRPNLTFSTLTVSNMSPEDSSIYLCSAHAGVIETQYFGPGTRLLVL.

This clonotype was picked up a small number of times. The rearrangement joins TRBV6-2 or TRBV6-3 to TRBJ2-7; possibly TRBD1 for D (6 bases). This CDR3 comprises 13 residues. Germline-derived CDR1 and CDR2 are MNHEY and SVGEGT. V dropped 6 bases and J dropped 6 bases, with 15 bases sitting between them. The CDR3 nucleotides are TGTGCCAGCAGCCGGGGACAACAAGGCGAGCAGTACTTC. Encoded protein: CASSRGQQGEQYF.

This clonotype was seen only a few times. The chain employs TRBV5-6 and TRBJ1-1, with D unresolved. Looked up from germline, CDR1 is SGHDT and CDR2 is YYEEEE. V gave up 2 bases and J gave up 1 base, with 6 bases separating them. The CDR3 is made up of 13 amino acids. The CDR3 spells CASSFYQNTEAFF. In nucleotides, the CDR3 is TGTGCCAGCAGCTTTTATCAGAACACTGAAGCTTTCTTT.

J is TRBJ2-5 and V is TRBV14, with 11 bases identical to TRBD2. The CDR3 totals 16 residues. Germline V gives CDR1 SGHDN, CDR2 FVKESK. V lost 4 bases and J lost 4; bases outside the gene matches: 8. The CDR3 DNA reads as TGTGCCAGCAGCCCCGGGACTAGCGGATGGGTAGAGACCCAGTACTTC. As protein: CASSPGTSGWVETQYF.

The chain combines TRBV5-1 with TRBJ2-2; a possible D gene is TRBD1 (6 bases). The CDR3 sequence is 15 residues long. Germline V gene lookup returns CDR1 SGHRS and CDR2 YFSETQ. The V and J ends lost 0 bases and 4 bases respectively, with 10 bases between them. The CDR3 sequence is CASSLEGRGTGELFF. The DNA for the CDR3 is TGCGCCAGCAGCTTGGAGGGCAGGGGCACCGGGGAGCTGTTTTTT.

As for this clonotype: The junction does not match germline at one end; this may be a read error. This chain uses TRBV5-1 with TRBJ2-7; 13 bases match TRBD2. The germline V gene encodes CDR1 SGHRS and CDR2 YFSETQ. CDR3 length equals 13 residues. CDR3: CASRTSGGYEQNF. CDR3 sequence (DNA): TGCGCCAGCCGGACTAGCGGGGGCTACGAGCAGAACTTC.